The 15 T cell receptor beta chains listed next were all sequenced from one sample in a study of cytotoxic CD8 clonotypes in ibrutinib-treated CLL. Sequencing used immunoSEQ multiplex PCR; TCRdb keeps in-frame clones, though not all of them. The table lists more than 200,000 clones, around three quarters of them singletons, with 15% in the top ten. The sequencing here drew on PBMCs, taken after 24 months of ibrutinib treatment. These receptors all stem from a human donor with chronic lymphocytic leukemia.

The chain links TRBV29-1 to TRBJ2-3; 7 bases are a match to TRBD2. The CDR3 contains 14 residues. Germline V gene data show CDR1 as SQVTM and CDR2 as ANQGSEA. V lost 7 bases to trimming and J lost 2 bases; unmatched junction nucleotides: 9. Here the CDR3 DNA reads TGCAGCGCCTTCGGGGGGTTCAACACAGATACGCAGTATTTT. It translates to CSAFGGFNTDTQYF.

The rearrangement uses TRBV28 and TRBJ2-4; D remains ambiguous. The V end lost 1 base, the J end lost 2 bases, and 15 bases lay between the germline ends. This CDR3 spans 17 amino acids. Germline assignment: CDR1 MDHEN and CDR2 SYDVKM. DNA of the CDR3: TGTGCCAGCAGTTTATTAGGCCTGATGGGGTCCAAAAACATTCAGTACTTC. Protein product: CASSLLGLMGSKNIQYF.

The chain links TRBV27 to TRBJ2-5, with 10 bases aligning to TRBD1. In germline, CDR1 is MNHEY, CDR2 SMNVEV (reference sequence). This CDR3 contains 13 residues. The V segment lost 4 bases and the J segment 4 bases; nucleotides outside the gene matches: 0. DNA for the CDR3: TGTGCCAGCAGTTGGGACAGGGGAGAGACCCAGTACTTC. Its protein product is CASSWDRGETQYF.

V gene TRBV18 combines with J gene TRBJ2-6; D is undetermined. Germline-derived CDR1 and CDR2 are KGHSH and LQKENI. V was trimmed by 7 bases and J by 0 bases, leaving 7 bases between them. This CDR3 spans 14 amino acids. CDR3 residues: CASFASSGANVLTF. DNA of the CDR3: TGTGCCAGCTTCGCCAGCTCTGGGGCCAACGTCCTGACTTTC.

This clone was found a few times. This chain links TRBV5-1 with TRBJ2-5; tentatively, D is TRBD1 (6 bases). Deletions cut 4 bases from V and 5 bases from J, with 12 bases between. Per the germline V gene, CDR1 is SGHRS and CDR2 is YFSETQ. The CDR3 sequence is 13 residues long. The CDR3 is CASSLTGLETQYF. The CDR3 nucleotides read TGCGCCAGCAGCCTCACAGGGCTGGAGACCCAGTACTTC.

The chain uses TRBV6-5 and TRBJ2-1, with D unresolved. The germline V gene encodes CDR1 MNHEY and CDR2 SVGAGI. Between the trimmed V and J ends, which lost 8 bases and 4 bases, there was a span of 15 bases. The CDR3 loop spans 14 amino acids. CDR3: CASSVGTVYNEQFF. CDR3 DNA sequence: TGTGCCAGCTCCGTCGGAACAGTTTACAATGAGCAGTTCTTC.

This clone was counted between two and nine times. The V gene is TRBV21-1, the J gene TRBJ1-2. TRBV21-1 has pseudogene status. The CDR3 is 17 residues long. CDR3 residues: CASSQEKEGRSNYGYTF. The CDR3 region has the DNA TGTGCCAGCAGCCAAGAGAAGGAGGGAAGGAGTAACTATGGCTACACCTTC.

V is TRBV27 and J is TRBJ2-7; D call uncertain. The CDR3 is made up of 12 amino acids. From germline, CDR1 is MNHEY and CDR2 SMNVEV (reference sequence). The germline V and J ends were trimmed by 8 bases and 0 bases, with 8 bases remaining between them. The CDR3 nucleotides are TGTGCCAGCGGAACGAGCTCCTACGAGCAGTACTTC. It codes for CASGTSSYEQYF.

This chain joins TRBV5-8 and TRBJ2-3; 15 nucleotides line up with TRBD2. After removal of 6 bases from V and 0 bases from J, the junction contained 8 bases not matched to a gene. This CDR3 is built from 18 residues. Germline CDR1 and CDR2: SGHTS and YDEGEE. As DNA, the CDR3 is TGTGCCAGCAACGCCGGGACTAGCGGGAGGCTGAGCACAGATACGCAGTATTTT. This sequence encodes CASNAGTSGRLSTDTQYF.

The chain couples TRBV5-1 to TRBJ2-7; D gene ambiguous. The CDR3 loop spans 13 amino acids. The ends were cut back, 0 bases at V and 5 bases at J, with 9 bases in the middle. CDR1 is SGHRS, CDR2 YFSETQ, per germline. CDR3 region: CASSLGRSDEQYF. DNA of the CDR3: TGCGCCAGCAGCTTGGGAAGATCGGACGAGCAGTACTTC. Supplemented by reference TRBV5-1 and TRBJ2-7, the full variable domain reads KAGVTQTPRYLIKTRGQQVTLSCSPISGHRSVSWYQQTPGQGLQFLFEYFSETQRNKGNFPGRFSGRQFSNSRSEMNVSTLELGDSALYLCASSLGRSDEQYFGPGTRLTVT.

The chain employs TRBV6-4 and TRBJ2-3; weak D call: TRBD1 (5 bases). Germline lookup yields CDR1 MRHNA and CDR2 SNTAGT. The V and J ends lost 6 bases and 5 bases respectively, with 12 bases between them. The CDR3 loop spans 13 amino acids. This chain's CDR3 is CASSHSTEDTQYF. In DNA form, the CDR3 reads TGTGCCAGCAGCCACTCGACAGAAGATACGCAGTATTTT.

This clone has a handful of counts. This chain joins TRBV10-2 and TRBJ2-1, with 9 bases matching TRBD2. Trimming at V came to 3 bases and at J to 15 bases, leaving 9 bases not matched to a gene. This CDR3 contains 13 residues. Germline V lookup: CDR1 WSHSY, CDR2 SAAADI. The CDR3, as DNA: TGCGCCAGCAGTGACGTGGAAGCGGGAGGATGGTTCTTC. It codes for CASSDVEAGGWFF.

The chain joins TRBV7-9 to TRBJ2-5, with unresolved D. The CDR3 spans 13 residues. Germline CDR1 is SEHNR and CDR2 is FQNEAQ (reference sequence). The germline V and J ends were trimmed by 5 bases and 5 bases, with 12 bases remaining between them. CDR3 bases: TGTGCCAGCAGCAGGCTGGGTTTGGAGACCCAGTACTTC. It specifies CASSRLGLETQYF.

V and J are TRBV11-2 and TRBJ2-3; TRBD2 is a possible D gene (5 bases). There are 14 residues in the CDR3. Trimming left V 3 bases short and J 2 bases short, with 9 bases between. Germline V gives CDR1 SGHAT, CDR2 FQNNGV. CDR3 amino acids: CASSFALATDTQYF. DNA for the CDR3: TGTGCCAGCAGCTTTGCTCTAGCCACAGATACGCAGTATTTT.

The chain is built from TRBV6-1 and TRBJ2-5; D is ambiguous. V was trimmed by 7 bases and J by 5 bases, leaving 8 bases between them. Germline V gene sequence: CDR1 MNHNS, CDR2 SASEGT. The CDR3 extends over 11 amino acids. The CDR3 nucleotides are TGTGCCAGCACCCCCGGGGAGACCCAGTACTTC. It encodes CASTPGETQYF.